Listed here are 10 T cell receptor beta chains from one sample, sequenced in a study of blood T cell repertoires in COVID-19 (dated by TCRdb to the early 2020s). Library preparation was by the immunoSEQ multiplex PCR assay. The table was pulled from immuneACCESS by TCRdb, which kept in-frame rearrangements only. Such tables lose some clones; where checked, under half of the loss comes from unresolved V genes, and the rest has no known cause. The sample table holds over 35,000 clones, of which roughly 83% were seen once. The ten top clones hold less than 25% of the sample. The sample taken for sequencing was peripheral blood. The receptor source for this set is a human donor with acute or convalescent COVID-19. The donor label of this sample is uncertain.

This clone was seen more than once but under ten times. CDR3 nucleotides: TGTGCCAGCAGCCAAAGGACAGGCCCCATGAACACTGAAGCTTTCTTT. Amino acid sequence: CASSQRTGPMNTEAFF. The chain couples TRBV3-1 (or the pseudogene TRBV3-2) to TRBJ1-1; 7 bases line up with TRBD1. The CDR3 has 16 residues. The germline CDR1 and CDR2 sequences are LGHDT and YNNKEL (reference sequence). Unmatched junction bases numbered 6, after V lost 2 bases and J lost 0 bases.

Details on this clone: One junction end disagrees with the germline gene, perhaps due to a read error. This chain connects TRBV7-9 to TRBJ1-2; no clear D. Germline loops: CDR1 SEHNR, CDR2 FQNEAQ (reference sequence). This CDR3 comprises 14 residues. The CDR3 loop is CASRFGFEVGGYTF. The CDR3 coding sequence is TGTGCCAGCCGCTTTGGGTTCGAGGTTGGTGGCTACACCTTC.

The V call is TRBV6-2 or TRBV6-3, the J call TRBJ1-1, with 8 bases that match TRBD1. The CDR3 extends over 12 amino acids. J lost 8 bases, V lost 4 bases, and 3 bases had no gene match. Germline-derived CDR1 and CDR2 are MNHEY and SVGEGT. In nucleotides, the CDR3 is TGTGCCAGCAGTTTTTACAGGGGGGAAGCTTTCTTT. Protein sequence: CASSFYRGEAFF.

The chain couples TRBV6-5 to TRBJ2-1; TRBD2 matches 7 bases. Germline assignment: CDR1 MNHEY and CDR2 SVGAGI. CDR3 length equals 14 residues. Trimming removed 7 bases from V and 2 bases from J; junction bases left unmatched: 5. The CDR3 loop reads CASTSGEAYNEQFF. CDR3 in DNA: TGTGCCAGCACGAGCGGGGAAGCCTACAATGAGCAGTTCTTC.

The rearrangement links TRBV4-2 to TRBJ1-2; maybe TRBD1 (6 bases). This CDR3 has 17 amino acids. Trimming pared 0 bases from V and 1 base from J, leaving 15 bases between. The germline V gene encodes CDR1 LGHNA and CDR2 YNFKEQ. Written as DNA, the CDR3 is TGTGCCAGCAGCCAAGAAGTGGGGGCAGGGTTTAACTATGGCTACACCTTC. This gives the protein CASSQEVGAGFNYGYTF.

The chain has TRBV4-1 and TRBJ2-1; weak D call: TRBD1 (6 bases). The germline gives CDR1 MGHRA, CDR2 YSYEKL. This CDR3 has 12 amino acids. Trimming shortened V by 5 bases and J by 7 bases, and 9 bases separated the two germline ends. The CDR3 loop reads CASSIRGNEQFF. DNA of the CDR3: TGCGCCAGCAGCATCAGGGGAAATGAGCAGTTCTTC.

This sequence joins TRBV10-3 and TRBJ2-3, with TRBD2 matching over 8 bases. Germline V CDR1 and CDR2: ENHRY, SYGVKD. V shed 6 bases and J 0 bases; nucleotides not matched to a gene: 8. CDR3 length equals 16 residues. CDR3 loop: CAIRPSGLTSTDTQYF. As DNA, the CDR3 is TGTGCCATCAGACCTAGCGGGTTGACTAGCACAGATACGCAGTATTTT.

The chain combines TRBV11-2 with TRBJ2-7, with 9 nucleotides matching TRBD1. This CDR3 comprises 14 residues. Per germline, CDR1 SGHAT and CDR2 FQNNGV. The trim removed 6 bases at V and 3 bases at J, leaving 6 bases unmatched. This CDR3 reads CASSLGQGNYEQYF. In DNA form, the CDR3 reads TGTGCCAGCAGTCTCGGACAGGGGAACTACGAGCAGTACTTC.

The rearrangement uses TRBV5-1 and TRBJ2-1; 7 bases fit TRBD2. The CDR3 covers 16 residues. Germline V gives CDR1 SGHRS, CDR2 YFSETQ. The V segment lost 5 bases and the J segment 5 bases; nucleotides outside the gene matches: 13. The CDR3 is CASSPTTGGGNNEQFF. CDR3 DNA sequence: TGCGCCAGCAGTCCTACTACCGGGGGAGGGAACAATGAGCAGTTCTTC.

This clone appeared a few times. The rearrangement uses TRBV19 and TRBJ2-2, with a weak D call TRBD2 (6 bases). Germline assignment: CDR1 LNHDA and CDR2 SQIVND (reference sequence). This CDR3 has 18 residues. V was pared by 4 bases and J by 1 base, with 19 bases between. CDR3 protein: CASSTPPPGLKNTGELFF. Written as DNA, the CDR3 is TGTGCCAGTAGTACTCCCCCCCCGGGACTTAAGAACACCGGGGAGCTGTTTTTT. Filled out from reference TRBV19 and TRBJ2-2, the complete variable domain reads DGGITQSPKYLFRKEGQNVTLSCEQNLNHDAMYWYRQDPGQGLRLIYYSQIVNDFQKGDIAEGYSVSREKKESFPLTVTSAQKNPTAFYLCASSTPPPGLKNTGELFFGEGSRLTVL.